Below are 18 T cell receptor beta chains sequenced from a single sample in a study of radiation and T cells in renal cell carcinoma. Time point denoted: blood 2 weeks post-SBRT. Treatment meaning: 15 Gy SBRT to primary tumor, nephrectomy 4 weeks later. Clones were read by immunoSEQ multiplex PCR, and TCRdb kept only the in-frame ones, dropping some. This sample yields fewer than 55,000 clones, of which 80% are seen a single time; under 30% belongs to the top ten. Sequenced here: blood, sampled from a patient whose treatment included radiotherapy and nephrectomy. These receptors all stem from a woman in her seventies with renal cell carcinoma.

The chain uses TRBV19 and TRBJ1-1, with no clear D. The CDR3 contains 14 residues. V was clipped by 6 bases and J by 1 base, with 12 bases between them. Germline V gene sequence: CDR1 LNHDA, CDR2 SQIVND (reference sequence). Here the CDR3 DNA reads TGTGCCAGTAGGGTCACACCTCAGAACACTGAAGCTTTCTTT. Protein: CASRVTPQNTEAFF.

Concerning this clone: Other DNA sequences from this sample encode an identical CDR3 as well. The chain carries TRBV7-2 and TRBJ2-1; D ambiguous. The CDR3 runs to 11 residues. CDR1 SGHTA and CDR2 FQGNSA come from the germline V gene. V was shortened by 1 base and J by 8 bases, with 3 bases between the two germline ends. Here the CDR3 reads CASSLVDEQFF. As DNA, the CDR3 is TGTGCCAGCAGCTTAGTCGATGAGCAGTTCTTC.

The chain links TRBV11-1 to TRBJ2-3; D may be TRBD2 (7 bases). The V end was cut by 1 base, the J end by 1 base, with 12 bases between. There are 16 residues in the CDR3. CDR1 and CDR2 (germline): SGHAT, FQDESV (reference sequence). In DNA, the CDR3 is TGTGCCAGCAGCTTAGGCGGGGGCCGGGGCACAGATACGCAGTATTTT. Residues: CASSLGGGRGTDTQYF.

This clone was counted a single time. The CDR3 protein is CASSYGGGGTNYGYTF. The CDR3 nucleotides read TGTGCCAGCAGTTACGGCGGGGGTGGGACTAACTATGGCTACACCTTC. The V gene is TRBV6-6, the J gene TRBJ1-2; D possibly corresponds to TRBD1 (5 bases). Germline V gives CDR1 MNHNY, CDR2 SVGAGI (reference sequence). The CDR3 covers 16 residues. The V gene lost 2 bases and the J gene lost 0 bases, with 13 bases spanning the gap.

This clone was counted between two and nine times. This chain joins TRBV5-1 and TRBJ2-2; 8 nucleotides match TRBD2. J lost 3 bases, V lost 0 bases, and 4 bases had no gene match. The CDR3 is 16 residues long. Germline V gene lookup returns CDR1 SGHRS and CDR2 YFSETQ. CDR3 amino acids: CASSLGFSGDTGELFF. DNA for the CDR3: TGCGCCAGCAGCTTGGGTTTTAGCGGGGACACCGGGGAGCTGTTTTTT.

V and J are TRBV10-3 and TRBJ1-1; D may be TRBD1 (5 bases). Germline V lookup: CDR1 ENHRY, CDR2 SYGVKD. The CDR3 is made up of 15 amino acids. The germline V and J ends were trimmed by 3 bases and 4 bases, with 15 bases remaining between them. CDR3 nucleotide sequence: TGTGCCATCAGTGATTCCAGGGCCCCGAGCACTGAAGCTTTCTTT. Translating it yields CAISDSRAPSTEAFF.

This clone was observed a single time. In nucleotides, the CDR3 is TGCGCCAGCAGTCAATCGTGGTCAGGGGGCCATGAGCAGTTCTTC. Amino acid sequence: CASSQSWSGGHEQFF. This rearrangement joins TRBV23-1 to TRBJ2-1; TRBD1 aligns across 8 bases. TRBV23-1 is classed as an ORF, of uncertain function. The CDR3 extends over 15 amino acids. After removal of 0 bases from V and 8 bases from J, the junction contained 6 bases not matched to a gene.

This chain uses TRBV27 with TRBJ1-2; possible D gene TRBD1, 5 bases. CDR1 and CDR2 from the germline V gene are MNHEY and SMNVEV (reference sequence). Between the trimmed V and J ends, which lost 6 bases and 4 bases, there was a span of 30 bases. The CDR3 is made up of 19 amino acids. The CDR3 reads CASSRLPLGSTERSYGYTF. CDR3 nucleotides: TGTGCCAGCAGCCGCCTTCCCCTAGGGTCGACAGAGCGATCCTATGGCTACACCTTC.

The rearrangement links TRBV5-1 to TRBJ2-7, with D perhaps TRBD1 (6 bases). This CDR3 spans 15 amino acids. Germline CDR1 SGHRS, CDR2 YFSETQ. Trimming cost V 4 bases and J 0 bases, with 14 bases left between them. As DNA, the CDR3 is TGCGCCAGCAGCCTAGTTGGACAGAGCTCCTACGAGCAGTACTTC. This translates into CASSLVGQSSYEQYF.

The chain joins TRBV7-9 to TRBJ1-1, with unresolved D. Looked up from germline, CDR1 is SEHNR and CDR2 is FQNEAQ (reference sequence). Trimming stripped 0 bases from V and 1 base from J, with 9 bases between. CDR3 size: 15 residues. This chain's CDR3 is CASSLAGRRNTEAFF. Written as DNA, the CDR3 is TGTGCCAGCAGCTTAGCGGGCCGACGGAACACTGAAGCTTTCTTT.

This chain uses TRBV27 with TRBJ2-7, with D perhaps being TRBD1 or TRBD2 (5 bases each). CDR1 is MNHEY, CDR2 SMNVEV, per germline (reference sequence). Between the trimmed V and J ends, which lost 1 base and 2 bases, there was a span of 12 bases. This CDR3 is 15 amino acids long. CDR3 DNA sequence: TGTGCCAGCAGTTTATGGGGGACGGGGACCTACGAGCAGTACTTC. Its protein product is CASSLWGTGTYEQYF.

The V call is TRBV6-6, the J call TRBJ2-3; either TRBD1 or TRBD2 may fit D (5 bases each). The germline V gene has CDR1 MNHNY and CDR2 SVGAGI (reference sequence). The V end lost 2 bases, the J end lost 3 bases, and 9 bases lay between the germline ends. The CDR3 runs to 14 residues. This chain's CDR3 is CASSYGWGTDTQYF. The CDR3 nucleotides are TGTGCCAGCAGTTACGGCTGGGGGACAGATACGCAGTATTTT.

The CDR3 sequence is CASSSTSRDTQYF. The CDR3 DNA is TGTGCCAGCTCCTCAACGTCCAGGGATACGCAGTATTTT. J is TRBJ2-3 and V is TRBV18; no clear D gene. Germline V gene data show CDR1 as KGHSH and CDR2 as LQKENI. This CDR3 has 13 residues. The V end lost 6 bases, the J end lost 6 bases, and 13 bases lay between the germline ends.

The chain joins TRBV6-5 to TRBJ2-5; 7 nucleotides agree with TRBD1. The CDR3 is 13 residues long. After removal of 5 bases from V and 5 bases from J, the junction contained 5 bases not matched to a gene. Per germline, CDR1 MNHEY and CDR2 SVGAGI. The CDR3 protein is CASSPTGRETQYF. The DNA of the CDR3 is TGTGCCAGCAGTCCGACAGGGCGGGAGACCCAGTACTTC.

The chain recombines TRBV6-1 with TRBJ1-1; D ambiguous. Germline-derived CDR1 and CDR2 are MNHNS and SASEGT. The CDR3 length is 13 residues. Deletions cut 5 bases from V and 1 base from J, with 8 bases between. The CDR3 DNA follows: TGTGCCAGCAGTCTTCGGCAGAACACTGAAGCTTTCTTT. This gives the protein CASSLRQNTEAFF.

This CDR3 reads CAWSGGGNQPQHF. CDR3 coding DNA: TGTGCCTGGTCTGGGGGAGGCAATCAGCCCCAGCATTTT. This chain connects TRBV30 to TRBJ1-5; the D gene is possibly TRBD1 (5 bases). V shed 5 bases and J shed 2 bases, with 10 bases lying between them. CDR1 and CDR2 (germline): GTSNPN, SVGIG (reference sequence). The CDR3 has 13 amino acids.

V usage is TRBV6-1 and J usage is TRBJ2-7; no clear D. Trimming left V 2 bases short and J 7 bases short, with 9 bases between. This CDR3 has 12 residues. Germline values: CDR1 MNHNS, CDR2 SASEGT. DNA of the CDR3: TGTGCCAGCAGTGAAAGACTTTCGGAGCAGTACTTC. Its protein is CASSERLSEQYF.

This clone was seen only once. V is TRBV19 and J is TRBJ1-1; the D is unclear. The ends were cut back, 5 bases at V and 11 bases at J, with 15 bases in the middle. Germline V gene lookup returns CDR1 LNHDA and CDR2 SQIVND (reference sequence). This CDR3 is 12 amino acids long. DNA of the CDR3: TGTGCCAGTAGTTCCTCCATCCTAGGGGCTTTCTTT. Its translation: CASSSSILGAFF.